Shown below are 21 T cell receptor beta chains from a single sample sequenced in a study of blood T cell repertoires in COVID-19. TCRdb keeps only in-frame clones here, not all; method: immunoSEQ multiplex PCR. The sample has over 300,000 clones, roughly 90% seen once. The sample taken for sequencing was peripheral blood. These receptors originate from a young man with active or convalescent COVID-19.

The rearrangement links TRBV27 to TRBJ1-1; possible D gene TRBD1, 5 bases. The CDR3 is 15 amino acids. Per germline, CDR1 MNHEY and CDR2 SMNVEV (reference sequence). V lost 6 bases, J lost 0 bases, and 14 bases lay in between. The CDR3 bases are TGTGCCAGCAGAATTGGAGACAGATTGAACACTGAAGCTTTCTTT. Translating it yields CASRIGDRLNTEAFF.

The J gene is TRBJ2-3, the V gene TRBV5-1; D perhaps matches TRBD2 (5 bases). The CDR3 runs to 14 residues. In germline, CDR1 is SGHRS, CDR2 YFSETQ. The V and J ends lost 0 bases and 4 bases respectively, with 9 bases between them. The CDR3 protein is CASSLGGLPDTQYF. In DNA form, the CDR3 reads TGCGCCAGCAGCTTGGGCGGGCTCCCAGATACGCAGTATTTT.

In DNA form, the CDR3 reads TGCGCCAGCAGCCTAACAGCTTACAATGAGCAGTTCTTC. As protein: CASSLTAYNEQFF. The chain employs TRBV5-1 and TRBJ2-1; D call uncertain. The V end lost 4 bases, the J end lost 4 bases, and 9 bases lay between the germline ends. The germline V gene has CDR1 SGHRS and CDR2 YFSETQ. This CDR3 is 13 amino acids long.

The chain recombines TRBV6-5 with TRBJ2-3; tentatively, D is TRBD1 (6 bases). CDR1 and CDR2 from the germline V gene are MNHEY and SVGAGI. V gave up 4 bases and J gave up 1 base, with 12 bases separating them. CDR3 length: 15 amino acids. CDR3 coding DNA: TGTGCCAGCAGTTTCGGGACACAACGCACAGATACGCAGTATTTT. Translating it yields CASSFGTQRTDTQYF.

The chain combines TRBV6-2 or TRBV6-3 with TRBJ1-1; the D gene is possibly TRBD1 (5 bases). Trimming shortened V by 4 bases and J by 4 bases, and 16 bases separated the two germline ends. This CDR3 is built from 15 residues. The germline CDR1 and CDR2 sequences are MNHEY and SVGEGT. DNA of the CDR3: TGTGCCAGCAGTTTCCGGGGGTTGAGGGGCACTGAAGCTTTCTTT. This encodes CASSFRGLRGTEAFF.

The sample holds a few counts of this clone. V and J are TRBV29-1 and TRBJ1-2, with D unresolved. In germline, CDR1 is SQVTM, CDR2 ANQGSEA. V lost 7 bases and J 8 bases, leaving 14 bases between the germline ends. This CDR3 contains 11 residues. CDR3 coding DNA: TGCAGCGCAACACGGTCGAGGGGCTACACCTTC. It is translated as CSATRSRGYTF.

The gene calls are TRBV27 and TRBJ1-6, with TRBD1 as a possible D gene (6 bases). V was cut by 9 bases and J by 7 bases, with 13 bases left in between. The length of the CDR3 is 13 residues. In germline, CDR1 is MNHEY, CDR2 SMNVEV (reference sequence). CDR3 amino acids: CASQGLGNSPLHF. The CDR3, as DNA: TGTGCCAGTCAGGGGTTGGGAAATTCACCCCTCCACTTT.

The chain combines TRBV11-3 with TRBJ2-7; 10 bases are a match to TRBD1. This CDR3 has 15 residues. In germline, CDR1 is SGHNT, CDR2 YENEEA. Trimming removed 5 bases from V and 2 bases from J; junction bases left unmatched: 6. The CDR3 protein is CASSPGTGAPYEQYF. Written as DNA, the CDR3 is TGTGCCAGCAGCCCCGGGACAGGGGCACCCTACGAGCAGTACTTC.

J is TRBJ2-7 and V is TRBV6-2 or TRBV6-3; 11 nucleotides match TRBD2. Germline values: CDR1 MNHEY, CDR2 SVGEGT. The CDR3 is 17 residues long. J was trimmed by 5 bases and V by 4 bases; bases with no gene match: 13. The CDR3 region is CASSSPAIAGGPNEQYF. In DNA, the CDR3 is TGTGCCAGCAGTTCCCCGGCAATAGCGGGAGGGCCTAACGAGCAGTACTTC.

V and J are TRBV6-5 and TRBJ1-2, with D possibly TRBD1 on 6 matching bases. Germline V CDR1 and CDR2: MNHEY, SVGAGI. CDR3 size: 13 residues. Trimming stripped 6 bases from V and 2 bases from J, with 10 bases between. In nucleotides, the CDR3 is TGTGCCAGCAGACCCGGACAGAACTATGGCTACACCTTC. Its protein is CASRPGQNYGYTF.

The chain links TRBV11-2 to TRBJ2-1; the D gene is possibly TRBD2 (6 bases). This CDR3 has 14 amino acids. Germline lookup yields CDR1 SGHAT and CDR2 FQNNGV. V was pared by 5 bases and J by 3 bases, with 11 bases between. The CDR3 loop is CASSGTGDYNEQFF. Here the CDR3 DNA reads TGTGCCAGCAGCGGGACGGGGGACTACAATGAGCAGTTCTTC.

This clone was detected a few times. The rearrangement links TRBV10-3 to TRBJ2-7; TRBD2 agrees at 8 bases. The germline gives CDR1 ENHRY, CDR2 SYGVKD. This CDR3 has 18 residues. With V trimmed by 0 bases and J by 0 bases, 10 bases remained unmatched. This CDR3 reads CAISESRPRSGSSYEQYF. DNA of the CDR3: TGTGCCATCAGTGAGTCGCGTCCTAGAAGCGGGAGCTCCTACGAGCAGTACTTC.

This chain uses TRBV5-1 with TRBJ2-1, with 14 nucleotides matching TRBD2. Germline CDR1 reads SGHRS; CDR2 reads YFSETQ. This CDR3 is 19 amino acids long. V lost 0 bases to trimming and J lost 3 bases; unmatched junction nucleotides: 8. CDR3 nucleotide sequence: TGCGCCAGCAGCTTGGTGGTCGGGACTAGCGGGAGAGACTACAATGAGCAGTTCTTC. Protein sequence: CASSLVVGTSGRDYNEQFF.

This chain uses TRBV6-5 with TRBJ1-1; D is undetermined. CDR1 is MNHEY, CDR2 SVGAGI, per germline. The V gene lost 0 bases and the J gene lost 3 bases, with 8 bases spanning the gap. This CDR3 region has 14 residues. This chain's CDR3 is CASSYSSSDTEAFF. Written as DNA, the CDR3 is TGTGCCAGCAGTTACTCGTCTTCGGACACTGAAGCTTTCTTT.

The CDR3 DNA sequence: TGTGCCAGCAGCCTGTCGGGGGGGCACACTGAAGCTTTCTTT. Its translation: CASSLSGGHTEAFF. The chain has TRBV14 and TRBJ1-1; D might be TRBD1 (6 bases). Trimming shortened V by 4 bases and J by 3 bases, and 12 bases separated the two germline ends. The CDR3 spans 14 residues. CDR1 is SGHDN, CDR2 FVKESK, per germline.

The chain has TRBV27 and TRBJ1-6; TRBD1 agrees at 7 bases. V dropped 4 bases and J dropped 3; count of bases not matched to a gene: 3. Germline V gene lookup returns CDR1 MNHEY and CDR2 SMNVEV (reference sequence). This CDR3 is built from 15 residues. The CDR3 DNA sequence: TGTGCCAGCAGTTCGGACAGGCTCTATAATTCACCCCTCCACTTT. This encodes CASSSDRLYNSPLHF.

CDR3 DNA: TGTGCCAGCAGCCCCCCGAGAAGCCGGAGTACGAGCCACGAGCAGTACTTC. This sequence encodes CASSPPRSRSTSHEQYF. V usage is TRBV7-9 and J usage is TRBJ2-7; D remains unclear. This CDR3 has 17 amino acids. CDR1 SEHNR and CDR2 FQNEAQ come from the germline V gene (reference sequence). Deletions cut 5 bases from V and 5 bases from J, with 25 bases between.

This chain joins TRBV19 and TRBJ1-5; no definite D call. The germline V and J ends were trimmed by 11 bases and 0 bases, with 14 bases remaining between them. Germline CDR1 LNHDA, CDR2 SQIVND (reference sequence). CDR3 length: 14 residues. CDR3: CAPGQQDSNQPQHF. The CDR3 nucleotides read TGTGCCCCAGGTCAGCAGGATAGCAATCAGCCCCAGCATTTT.

This clone was detected once. The J gene is TRBJ2-5, the V gene TRBV19; 7 positions agree with TRBD2. The CDR3 consists of 16 residues. CDR1 LNHDA and CDR2 SQIVND come from the germline V gene (reference sequence). Trimming removed 1 base from V and 0 bases from J; junction bases left unmatched: 5. The CDR3: CASSIAPGRDQETQYF. DNA of the CDR3: TGTGCCAGTAGTATAGCCCCAGGGAGGGACCAAGAGACCCAGTACTTC.

There are a few counts of this clone. This chain uses TRBV27 with TRBJ1-5; D gene unclear. Germline-derived CDR1 and CDR2 are MNHEY and SMNVEV (reference sequence). V was cut by 6 bases and J by 3 bases, with 9 bases left in between. There are 13 residues in the CDR3. The CDR3 coding sequence is TGTGCCAGCAGACCACTCAACAATCAGCCCCAGCATTTT. Protein: CASRPLNNQPQHF.

This clone occurred once. DNA of the CDR3: TGTGCCAGTAGTATAGATGCTAGCGGGAGGAGTGCCAAAAACATTCAGTACTTC. Translating it yields CASSIDASGRSAKNIQYF. V usage is TRBV19 and J usage is TRBJ2-4; 11 bases are shared with TRBD2. Germline V CDR1 and CDR2: LNHDA, SQIVND (reference sequence). The CDR3 contains 18 residues. The junction had 5 bases not matched to a gene; V was cut back by 0 bases and J by 1 base.